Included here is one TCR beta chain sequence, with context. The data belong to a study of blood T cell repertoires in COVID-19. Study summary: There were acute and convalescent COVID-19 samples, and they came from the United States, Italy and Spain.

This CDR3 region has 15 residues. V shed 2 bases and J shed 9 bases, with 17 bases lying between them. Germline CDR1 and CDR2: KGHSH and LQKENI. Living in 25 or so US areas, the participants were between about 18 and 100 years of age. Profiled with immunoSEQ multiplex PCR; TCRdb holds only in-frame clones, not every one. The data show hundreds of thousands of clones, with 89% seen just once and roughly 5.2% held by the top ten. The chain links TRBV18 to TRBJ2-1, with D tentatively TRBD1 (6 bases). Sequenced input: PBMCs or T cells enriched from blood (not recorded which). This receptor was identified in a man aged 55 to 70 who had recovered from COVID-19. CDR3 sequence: CASSPFSYREAEQFF. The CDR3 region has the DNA TGTGCCAGCTCACCATTCTCATACAGGGAAGCTGAGCAGTTCTTC.